This is a list of T cell receptor beta chains from one sample in a study of T cell responses to AZD1222 COVID-19 vaccine. Libraries were prepared by immunoSEQ multiplex PCR; TCRdb keeps only in-frame clonotypes and omits some of them. Altogether some 97,000 clones are present, 85% to 90% being singletons, with the ten largest covering less than 20%. The sample consisted of peripheral blood, taken on day 0 of AZD1222 vaccination. The source is an adult in good health. Both conserved end residues are part of each CDR3. The D gene is left open where the match is weak. Expanded clones are given a class, and other clones once, few, many or no size at all.

clone size	D gene	J gene	V gene	CDR3 protein	CDR3 DNA
NA	TRBD1	TRBJ2-1	TRBV13	CASSPRRDRALF	TGTGCCAGCAGTCCGAGGCGGGACAGGGCGCTCTTC
few	NA	TRBJ1-2	TRBV5-1	CASSLMDSRDGGYTF	TGCGCCAGCAGCCTGATGGACAGCCGGGATGGGGGCTACACCTTC
NA	NA	TRBJ2-5	TRBV5-5	CASSLWGEETQYF	TGTGCCAGCAGCTTGTGGGGTGAAGAGACCCAGTACTTC
NA	NA	TRBJ2-5	TRBV2	CASSTREGETQYF	TGTGCCAGCAGTACAAGGGAAGGGGAGACCCAGTACTTC
NA	TRBD1	TRBJ1-1	TRBV7-8	CASSLLVGQANTEAFF	TGTGCCAGCAGCTTATTGGTGGGACAGGCGAACACTGAAGCTTTCTTT
NA	NA	TRBJ1-1	TRBV12-3/TRBV12-4	CASSLDGGTEAFF	TGTGCCAGCAGTTTGGACGGCGGAACTGAAGCTTTCTTT
NA	TRBD2	TRBJ2-2	TRBV6-4	CASSEAGDHGELFF	TGTGCCAGCAGTGAAGCGGGAGATCACGGGGAGCTGTTTTTT
NA	NA	TRBJ2-5	TRBV3-1/TRBV3-2	CASSQDYLAQYF	TGTGCCAGCAGCCAGGACTATTTGGCCCAGTACTTC
NA	TRBD1	TRBJ2-2	TRBV6-5	CASSYGDRGTGELFF	TGTGCCAGCAGTTACGGAGACAGGGGCACCGGGGAGCTGTTTTTT
NA	TRBD2	TRBJ2-3	TRBV29-1	CSVATGGLGTQYF	TGCAGCGTTGCGACGGGGGGGCTGGGTACGCAGTATTTT
once	TRBD1	TRBJ2-7	TRBV5-1	CASSLEQGASYEQYF	TGCGCCAGCAGCTTGGAGCAGGGGGCGTCCTACGAGCAGTACTTC
NA	NA	TRBJ2-2	TRBV6-5	CASSYSRELFF	TGTGCCAGCAGTTACTCGCGGGAGCTGTTTTTT
NA	NA	TRBJ1-2	TRBV19	CASSRRARDYGYTF	TGTGCCAGTAGCCGGCGGGCCAGGGACTATGGCTACACCTTC
NA	NA	TRBJ2-6	TRBV6-5	CASSYEGYGANVLTF	TGTGCCAGCAGTTACGAAGGGTATGGGGCCAACGTCCTGACTTTC
NA	NA	TRBJ2-1	TRBV7-2	CASSFDASYNEQFF	TGTGCCAGCAGCTTTGATGCCTCCTACAATGAGCAGTTCTTC
NA	NA	TRBJ1-4	TRBV5-1	CASSLGTTNEKLFF	TGCGCCAGCAGCTTGGGTACAACTAATGAAAAACTGTTTTTT
many	NA	TRBJ1-5	TRBV5-3	CARSFYSLEQPQHF	TGTGCCAGAAGCTTCTACTCCTTGGAGCAGCCCCAGCATTTT
large	TRBD1	TRBJ1-2	TRBV5-1	CASSLAGTGDGYTF	TGCGCCAGCAGCTTGGCCGGGACAGGGGACGGCTACACCTTC
few	NA	TRBJ1-2	TRBV29-1	CSVDPQGPDYGYTF	TGCAGCGTTGACCCCCAGGGACCCGACTATGGCTACACCTTC
NA	NA	TRBJ1-3	TRBV7-8	CASSSQGRIGNTIYF	TGTGCCAGCAGCTCGCAAGGCCGGATTGGAAACACCATATATTTT
NA	NA	TRBJ2-7	TRBV6-5	CASSYSPRIYEQYF	TGTGCCAGCAGTTACTCGCCCAGAATCTACGAGCAGTACTTC
NA	NA	TRBJ1-1	TRBV5-1	CASSLARGGNTEAFF	TGCGCCAGCAGCTTGGCGAGGGGAGGGAACACTGAAGCTTTCTTT
NA	TRBD1	TRBJ2-5	TRBV9	CASSAGTGGRGETQYF	TGTGCCAGCAGCGCCGGGACAGGGGGTAGAGGAGAGACCCAGTACTTC
once	NA	TRBJ1-5	TRBV12-3/TRBV12-4	CASTRTVNQPQHF	TGTGCCAGCACCCGGACAGTGAATCAGCCCCAGCATTTT
NA	NA	TRBJ1-1	TRBV9	CASSEGPLNTEAFF	TGTGCCAGCAGCGAGGGACCCCTGAACACTGAAGCTTTCTTT
NA	TRBD1	TRBJ1-3	TRBV11-3	CASSLEWTGGNTIYF	TGTGCCAGCAGCTTAGAATGGACAGGGGGAAACACCATATATTTT
NA	NA	TRBJ2-1	TRBV10-2	CASSESVGSWMNNEQFF	TGCGCCAGCAGTGAGTCGGTCGGTTCCTGGATGAACAATGAGCAGTTCTTC